Included here is one T cell receptor beta chain sequence, with context. Its antigen is unidentified. The record originates from a study of Ad26.COV2.S vaccination and SARS-CoV-2 variants. Study-level background: Participant was drawn from the COV1001 Ad26.COV2.S trial arm. Overall study results and limits: Analytic work on TCR breadth and depth might have understated the full extent of total T cell responses.

V shed 3 bases, J shed 6 bases, and the junction held 10 bases outside the gene matches. Per germline, CDR1 SNHLY and CDR2 FYNNEI. The CDR3 has 15 amino acids. The treatment: some 20 received Ad26.COV2.S at low or high dose, single or two shots; 5 received placebo; per-sample allocation not given. Samples analyzed were those drawn on day 63 after the first vaccine or placebo injection. Cohort 1b enrolled adults aged 18-55 years in Boston. The vaccine antigen was prefusion-stabilized Wuhan SARS-CoV-2 spike. The protocol was immunoSEQ multiplex PCR, while the TCRdb copy is restricted to in-frame clones and leaves out a portion. The sample records over 350,000 clones, 88% being singletons.

The sequence came from a person between 18 and 65 years old who received the Ad26.COV2.S COVID-19 vaccine or a placebo. The gene calls are TRBV2 and TRBJ1-2; 7 bases are shared with TRBD1. The specimen was peripheral blood, collected in a trial of Ad26.COV2.S vaccine versus placebo. CDR3 amino acids: CASSDLRDRRDGYTF. CDR3 DNA sequence: TGTGCCAGCAGTGATCTCCGGGACAGACGAGATGGCTACACCTTC.